This is a list of T cell receptor beta chains from one sample in a study of blood T cells in healthy people across ages. TCRdb re-called the 5' RACE reads with MiXCR, one entry per CDR3 protein. Of hundreds of thousands of distinct CDR3 sequences listed, more than 25% are singletons. A further study also used this sample, focusing on T cells of mothers and their children.

The sample was blood. The source is a boy aged 10-17 years in good health. CDR3s include the opening cysteine and the closing phenylalanine or tryptophan. The D gene is left open where the match is weak. Expanded clones are given a class, and other clones once, few, many or no size at all.

clone_size,j_call,v_call,d_call,cdr3_aa,cdr3_nt
.,TRBJ2-7,TRBV12-3/TRBV12-4,.,CASSAGDGGSYEQYF,TGTGCCAGCAGTGCCGGGGACGGGGGATCCTACGAGCAGTACTTC
.,TRBJ2-3,TRBV12-3/TRBV12-4,.,CASSSGGGASNTQYF,TGTGCCAGCAGTTCCGGGGGAGGCGCCTCGAATACGCAGTATTTT
few,TRBJ1-1,TRBV7-9,.,CASSQSTGKAFF,TGTGCCAGCAGCCAATCGACTGGGAAAGCTTTCTTT
.,TRBJ2-7,TRBV7-3,TRBD1,CASSRRDTGTGYEQYF,TGTGCCAGCAGCCGTAGAGACACCGGGACAGGCTACGAGCAGTACTTC
.,TRBJ1-4,TRBV10-3,.,CAISPRAEDEKLFF,TGTGCCATCAGTCCTCGGGCCGAGGATGAAAAACTGTTTTTT
.,TRBJ2-3,TRBV14,.,CASSHGIDTQYF,TGTGCCAGCAGCCACGGAATAGATACGCAGTATTTT
.,TRBJ1-2,TRBV7-2,.,CASSPPGRYGYTF,TGTGCCAGCAGCCCCCCGGGGAGGTATGGCTACACCTTC
many,TRBJ2-7,TRBV12-3/TRBV12-4,.,CASSLRGQPSSEQYF,TGTGCCAGCAGTCTCAGGGGTCAGCCGAGCTCCGAGCAGTACTTC
few,TRBJ2-5,TRBV12-3/TRBV12-4,TRBD2,CASSRLGGESQETQYF,TGTGCCAGCAGCCGCCTCGGGGGGGAGAGCCAAGAGACCCAGTACTTC
once,TRBJ2-5,TRBV19,TRBD2,CASSDPRLAGQETQYF,TGTGCCAGTTCGGACCCCCGGCTAGCGGGCCAAGAGACCCAGTACTTC
.,TRBJ1-1,TRBV20-1,.,CSAEGTLNTEAFF,TGCAGTGCAGAAGGGACTCTGAACACTGAAGCTTTCTTT
many,TRBJ2-1,TRBV18,.,CASSPSSYNEQFF,TGTGCCAGCAGTCCGAGCTCCTACAATGAGCAGTTCTTC
few,TRBJ2-1,TRBV10-3,.,CAISELGSYNEQFF,TGTGCCATCAGTGAACTGGGCTCCTACAATGAGCAGTTCTTC
.,TRBJ1-4,TRBV5-1,.,CASRSGPVRNNEKLFF,TGCGCCAGCAGATCCGGCCCCGTGAGGAATAATGAAAAACTGTTTTTT
few,TRBJ1-3,TRBV7-9,.,CASSFTATGNTIYF,TGTGCCAGCAGCTTTACAGCTACTGGAAACACCATATATTTT
.,TRBJ2-1,TRBV29-1,.,CSVSDGYNEQFF,TGCAGCGTCTCAGACGGCTACAATGAGCAGTTCTTC
.,TRBJ2-5,TRBV5-1,TRBD2,CASRPASGGAQETQYF,TGCGCCAGCAGACCCGCTAGCGGGGGAGCACAAGAGACCCAGTACTTC
.,TRBJ2-1,TRBV12-3/TRBV12-4,TRBD2,CASSLIGFGGRDEQFF,TGTGCCAGCAGTTTGATTGGCTTCGGGGGGAGGGATGAGCAGTTCTTC
few,TRBJ1-5,TRBV12-3/TRBV12-4,.,CASSRGSVNQPQHF,TGTGCCAGCTCGAGAGGCAGCGTCAATCAGCCCCAGCATTTT
.,TRBJ1-1,TRBV11-2,.,CASSVDLDTEAFF,TGTGCCAGCAGCGTAGATTTGGACACTGAAGCTTTCTTT
.,TRBJ1-4,TRBV7-9,.,CATGGQKEEKLFF,TGTGCCACCGGGGGACAAAAAGAGGAAAAACTGTTTTTT
.,TRBJ2-3,TRBV5-1,TRBD1,CASSPGTGGIADTQYF,TGCGCCAGCAGCCCCGGGACAGGGGGAATTGCAGATACGCAGTATTTT